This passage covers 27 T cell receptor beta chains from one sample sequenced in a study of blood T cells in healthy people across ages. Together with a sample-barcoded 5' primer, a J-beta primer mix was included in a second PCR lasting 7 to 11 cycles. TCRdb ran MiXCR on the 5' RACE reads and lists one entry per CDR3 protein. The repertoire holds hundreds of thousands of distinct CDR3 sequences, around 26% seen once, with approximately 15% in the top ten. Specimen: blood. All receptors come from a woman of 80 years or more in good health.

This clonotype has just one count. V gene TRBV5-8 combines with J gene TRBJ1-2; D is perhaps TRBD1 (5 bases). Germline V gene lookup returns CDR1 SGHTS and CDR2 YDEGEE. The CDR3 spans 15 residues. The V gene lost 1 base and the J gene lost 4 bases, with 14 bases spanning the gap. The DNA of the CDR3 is TGTGCCAGCAGCTTGAGGGGCCTTGAAGGCTATGGCTACACCTTC. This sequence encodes CASSLRGLEGYGYTF.

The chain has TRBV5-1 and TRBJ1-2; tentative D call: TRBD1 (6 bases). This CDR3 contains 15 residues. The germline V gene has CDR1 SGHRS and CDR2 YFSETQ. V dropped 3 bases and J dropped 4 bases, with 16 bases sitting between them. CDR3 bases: TGCGCCAGCAGCTCTTCGGTAGGGGGGACCTATGGCTACACCTTC. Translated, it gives CASSSSVGGTYGYTF.

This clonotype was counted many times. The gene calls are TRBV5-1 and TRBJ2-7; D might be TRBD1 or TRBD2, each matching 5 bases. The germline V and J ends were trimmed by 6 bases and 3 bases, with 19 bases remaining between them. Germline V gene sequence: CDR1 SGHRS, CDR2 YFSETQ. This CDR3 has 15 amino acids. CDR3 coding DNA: TGCGCCAGCACCAAGTTGGGGGAAGGGTTCTACGAGCAGTACTTC. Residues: CASTKLGEGFYEQYF.

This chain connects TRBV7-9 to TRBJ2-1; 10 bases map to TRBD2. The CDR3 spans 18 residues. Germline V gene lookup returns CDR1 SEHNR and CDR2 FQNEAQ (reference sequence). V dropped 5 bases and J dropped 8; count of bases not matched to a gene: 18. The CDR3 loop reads CASSPRWVAGGPRDEQFF. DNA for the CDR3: TGTGCCAGCAGCCCCCGGTGGGTAGCGGGGGGCCCTAGGGATGAGCAGTTCTTC.

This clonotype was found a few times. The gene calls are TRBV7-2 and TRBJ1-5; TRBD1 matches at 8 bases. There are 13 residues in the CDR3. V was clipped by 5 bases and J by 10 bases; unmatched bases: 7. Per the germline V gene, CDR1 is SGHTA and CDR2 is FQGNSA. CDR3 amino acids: CASSERQGLPQHF. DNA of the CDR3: TGTGCCAGCAGCGAACGACAGGGGTTACCCCAGCATTTT. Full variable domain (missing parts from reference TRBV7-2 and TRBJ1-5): GAGVSQSPSNKVTEKGKDVELRCDPISGHTALYWYRQSLGQGLEFLIYFQGNSAPDKSGLPSDRFSAERTGGSVSTLTIQRTQQEDSAVYLCASSERQGLPQHFGDGTRLSIL.

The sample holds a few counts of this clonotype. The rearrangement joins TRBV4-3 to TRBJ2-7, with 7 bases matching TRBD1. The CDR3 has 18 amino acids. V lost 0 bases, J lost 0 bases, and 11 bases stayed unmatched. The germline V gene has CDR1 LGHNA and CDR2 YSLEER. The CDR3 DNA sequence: TGCGCCAGCAGCCAAGAGCGTTCTGGACAGGCACGCTCCTACGAGCAGTACTTC. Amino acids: CASSQERSGQARSYEQYF.

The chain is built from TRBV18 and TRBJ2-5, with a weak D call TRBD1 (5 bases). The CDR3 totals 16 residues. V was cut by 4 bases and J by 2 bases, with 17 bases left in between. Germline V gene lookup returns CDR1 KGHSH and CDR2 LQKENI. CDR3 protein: CASSRGQGRTQETQYF. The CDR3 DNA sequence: TGTGCCAGCTCACGTGGGCAGGGTAGGACACAAGAGACCCAGTACTTC.

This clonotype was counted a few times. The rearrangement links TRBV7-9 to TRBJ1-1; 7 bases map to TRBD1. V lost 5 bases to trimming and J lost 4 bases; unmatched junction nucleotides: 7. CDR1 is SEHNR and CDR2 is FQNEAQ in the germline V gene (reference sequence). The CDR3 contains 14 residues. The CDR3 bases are TGTGCCAGCAGCCTGAGAACAGGGGTCACTGAAGCTTTCTTT. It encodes CASSLRTGVTEAFF. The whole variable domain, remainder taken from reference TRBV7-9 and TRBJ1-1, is DTGVSQNPRHKITKRGQNVTFRCDPISEHNRLYWYRQTLGQGPEFLTYFQNEAQLEKSRLLSDRFSAERPKGSFSTLEIQRTEQGDSAMYLCASSLRTGVTEAFFGQGTRLTVV.

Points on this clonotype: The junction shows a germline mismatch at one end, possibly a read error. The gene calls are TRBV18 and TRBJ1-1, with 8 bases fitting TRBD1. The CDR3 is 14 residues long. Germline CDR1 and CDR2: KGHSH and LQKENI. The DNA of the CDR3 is TGTGCCAGCTCACGGGACAGGCTTAACACTCAAGCTTTCTTT. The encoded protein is CASSRDRLNTQAFF.

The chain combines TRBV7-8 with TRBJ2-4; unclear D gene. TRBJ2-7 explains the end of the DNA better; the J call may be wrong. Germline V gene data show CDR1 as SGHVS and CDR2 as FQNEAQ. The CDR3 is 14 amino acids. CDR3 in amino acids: CASSLGSLLHEQYF. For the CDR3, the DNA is TGTGCCAGCAGCTTAGGCTCGCTCCTCCACGAGCAGTACTTC.

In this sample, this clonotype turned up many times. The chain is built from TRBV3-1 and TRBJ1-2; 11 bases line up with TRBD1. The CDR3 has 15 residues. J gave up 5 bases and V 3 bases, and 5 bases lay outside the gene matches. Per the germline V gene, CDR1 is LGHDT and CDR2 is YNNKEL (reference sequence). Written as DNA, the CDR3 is TGTGCCAGCAGCCAGGACAGGGGGCGCAAATATGGCTACACCTTC. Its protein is CASSQDRGRKYGYTF.

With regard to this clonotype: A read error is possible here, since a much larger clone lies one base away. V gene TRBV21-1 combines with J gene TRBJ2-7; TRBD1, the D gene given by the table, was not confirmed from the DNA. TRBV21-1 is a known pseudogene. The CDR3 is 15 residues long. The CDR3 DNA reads TGTGCCAGCACCCAGTGGGGGTCCGCTTGGTACGAGCAGTACTTC. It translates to CASTQWGSAWYEQYF.

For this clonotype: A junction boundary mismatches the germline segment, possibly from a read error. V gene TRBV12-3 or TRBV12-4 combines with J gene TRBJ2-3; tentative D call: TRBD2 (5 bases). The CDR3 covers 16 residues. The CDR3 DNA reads TGTGCCAGCAGTTTACGAGGGAGAGTGGGCGCAGATGCGCAATATTTT. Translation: CASSLRGRVGADAQYF.

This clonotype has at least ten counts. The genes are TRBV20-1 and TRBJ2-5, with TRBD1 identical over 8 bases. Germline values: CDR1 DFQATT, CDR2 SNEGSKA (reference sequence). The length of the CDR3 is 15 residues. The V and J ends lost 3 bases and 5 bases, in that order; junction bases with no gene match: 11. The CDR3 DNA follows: TGCAGTGCTAGGCCCCTTACAGGGGGTAGGGAGACCCAGTACTTC. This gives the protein CSARPLTGGRETQYF.

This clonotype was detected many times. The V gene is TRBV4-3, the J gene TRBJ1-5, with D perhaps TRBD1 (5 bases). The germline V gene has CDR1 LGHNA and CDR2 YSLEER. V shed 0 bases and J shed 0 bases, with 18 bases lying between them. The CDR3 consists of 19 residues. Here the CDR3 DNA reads TGCGCCAGCAGCCAAGATCTCGGCGTTGGGGCAGCTAGCAATCAGCCCCAGCATTTT. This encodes CASSQDLGVGAASNQPQHF.

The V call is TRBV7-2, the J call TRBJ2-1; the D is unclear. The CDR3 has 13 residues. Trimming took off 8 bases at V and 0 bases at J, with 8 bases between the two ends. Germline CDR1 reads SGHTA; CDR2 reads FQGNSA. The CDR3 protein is CASAVASYNEQFF. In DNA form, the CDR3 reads TGTGCCAGCGCCGTCGCCTCCTACAATGAGCAGTTCTTC. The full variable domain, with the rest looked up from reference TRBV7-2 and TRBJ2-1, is GAGVSQSPSNKVTEKGKDVELRCDPISGHTALYWYRQSLGQGLEFLIYFQGNSAPDKSGLPSDRFSAERTGGSVSTLTIQRTQQEDSAVYLCASAVASYNEQFFGPGTRLTVL.

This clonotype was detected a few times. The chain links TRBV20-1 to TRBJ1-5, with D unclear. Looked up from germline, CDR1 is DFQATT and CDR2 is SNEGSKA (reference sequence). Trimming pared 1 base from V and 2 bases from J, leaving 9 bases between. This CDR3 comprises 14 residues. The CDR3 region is CSARAGARNQPQHF. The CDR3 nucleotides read TGCAGTGCTAGAGCTGGCGCCCGCAATCAGCCCCAGCATTTT.

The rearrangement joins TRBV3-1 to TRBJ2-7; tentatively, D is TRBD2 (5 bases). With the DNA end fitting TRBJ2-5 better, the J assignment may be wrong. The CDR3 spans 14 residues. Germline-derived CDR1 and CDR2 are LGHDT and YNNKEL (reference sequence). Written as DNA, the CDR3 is TGTGCCAGCAGCTCCATCCGGGAAGGGGAGACCCAGTACTTC. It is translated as CASSSIREGETQYF.

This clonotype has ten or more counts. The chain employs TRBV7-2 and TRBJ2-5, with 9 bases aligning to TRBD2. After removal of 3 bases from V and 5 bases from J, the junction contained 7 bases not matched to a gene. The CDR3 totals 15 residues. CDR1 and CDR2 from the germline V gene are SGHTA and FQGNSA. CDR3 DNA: TGTGCCAGCAGCTTCCAGCGGGGGGCTTGGGAGACCCAGTACTTC. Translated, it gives CASSFQRGAWETQYF.

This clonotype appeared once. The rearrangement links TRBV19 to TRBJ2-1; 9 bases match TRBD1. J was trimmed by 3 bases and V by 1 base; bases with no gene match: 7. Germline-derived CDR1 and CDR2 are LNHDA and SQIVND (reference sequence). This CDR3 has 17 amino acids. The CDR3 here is CASSIGRGQGFYNEQFF. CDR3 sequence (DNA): TGTGCCAGTAGTATAGGTAGGGGACAGGGTTTCTACAATGAGCAGTTCTTC. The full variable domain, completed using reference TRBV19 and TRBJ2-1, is DGGITQSPKYLFRKEGQNVTLSCEQNLNHDAMYWYRQDPGQGLRLIYYSQIVNDFQKGDIAEGYSVSREKKESFPLTVTSAQKNPTAFYLCASSIGRGQGFYNEQFFGPGTRLTVL.

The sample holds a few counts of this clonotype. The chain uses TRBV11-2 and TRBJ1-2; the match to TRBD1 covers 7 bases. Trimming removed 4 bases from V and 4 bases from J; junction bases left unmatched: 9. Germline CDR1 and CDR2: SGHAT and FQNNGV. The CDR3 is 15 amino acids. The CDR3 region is CASSSGGQASYGYTF. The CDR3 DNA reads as TGTGCCAGCAGCTCAGGTGGACAGGCCAGCTATGGCTACACCTTC.

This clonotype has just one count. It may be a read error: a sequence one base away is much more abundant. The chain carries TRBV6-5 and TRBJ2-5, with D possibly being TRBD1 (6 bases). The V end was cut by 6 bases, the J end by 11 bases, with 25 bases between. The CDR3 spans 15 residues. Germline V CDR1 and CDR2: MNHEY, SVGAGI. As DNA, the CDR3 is TGTGCCAGCAGAGCAGGGGCCACCGAGTACAATGAGCAGTACTTC. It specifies CASRAGATEYNEQYF.

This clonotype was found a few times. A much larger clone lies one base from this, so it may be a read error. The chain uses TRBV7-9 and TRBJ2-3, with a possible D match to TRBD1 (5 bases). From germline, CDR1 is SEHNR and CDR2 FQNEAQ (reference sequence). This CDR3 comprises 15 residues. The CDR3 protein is CASSLNPHATGTQYF. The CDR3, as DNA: TGTGCCAGCAGCTTAAACCCTCACGCCACAGGTACGCAGTATTTT. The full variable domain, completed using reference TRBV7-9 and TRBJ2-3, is DTGVSQNPRHKITKRGQNVTFRCDPISEHNRLYWYRQTLGQGPEFLTYFQNEAQLEKSRLLSDRFSAERPKGSFSTLEIQRTEQGDSAMYLCASSLNPHATGTQYFGPGTRLTVL.

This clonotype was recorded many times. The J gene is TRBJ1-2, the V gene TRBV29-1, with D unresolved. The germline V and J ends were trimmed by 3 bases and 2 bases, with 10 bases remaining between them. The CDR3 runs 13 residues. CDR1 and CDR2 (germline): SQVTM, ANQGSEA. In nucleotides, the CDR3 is TGCAGCGTTGATGGTTCGGGGAACTATGGCTACACCTTC. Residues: CSVDGSGNYGYTF.

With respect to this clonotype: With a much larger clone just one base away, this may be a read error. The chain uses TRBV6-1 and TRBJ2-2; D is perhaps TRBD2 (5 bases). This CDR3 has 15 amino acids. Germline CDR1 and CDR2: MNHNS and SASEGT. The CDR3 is CASSELVRNTGERFF. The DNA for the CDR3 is TGTGCCAGCAGTGAACTCGTTAGGAACACCGGGGAGCGGTTTTTT.

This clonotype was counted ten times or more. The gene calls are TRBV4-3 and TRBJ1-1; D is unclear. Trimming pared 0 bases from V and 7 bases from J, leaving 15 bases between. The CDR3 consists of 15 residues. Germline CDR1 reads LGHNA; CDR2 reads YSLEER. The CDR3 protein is CASSQDFLNNGEAFF. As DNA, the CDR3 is TGCGCCAGCAGCCAAGATTTTCTGAATAATGGTGAAGCTTTCTTT.

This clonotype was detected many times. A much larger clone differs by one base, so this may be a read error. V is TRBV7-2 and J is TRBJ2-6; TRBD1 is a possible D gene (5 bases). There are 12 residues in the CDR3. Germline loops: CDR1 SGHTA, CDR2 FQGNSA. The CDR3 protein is CASSSGANVRTF. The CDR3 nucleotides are TGTGCCAGCAGCTCTGGGGCCAACGTCCGGACTTTC.